This is a list of T cell receptor beta chains from one sample in a study of cytomegalovirus exposure and HLA in healthy donors. Some clones are missing from TCRdb's copy, which holds only in-frame ones; the method was immunoSEQ multiplex PCR. The sample yields approximately 150,000 clones, around 72% seen once. Sequenced input: PBMCs. The receptors shown here come from a female donor in good health and CMV-seronegative. CDR3s include the opening cysteine and the closing phenylalanine or tryptophan. Each record gives: J gene, D gene, V gene, CDR3 length, clone size, CDR3 protein, CDR3 DNA. D genes are given only for firm matches. Not every row has a clone size; where given, it reads once, few, many or a size class.

j_call: TRBJ1-5
d_call: .
v_call: TRBV2
cdr3_length: 14
clone_size: .
cdr3_aa: CASSEDRFNQPQHF
cdr3_nt: TGTGCCAGCAGTGAAGACAGGTTTAATCAGCCCCAGCATTTT

j_call: TRBJ1-2
d_call: TRBD1
v_call: TRBV28
cdr3_length: 13
clone_size: .
cdr3_aa: CAGARTGGGGYTF
cdr3_nt: TGTGCCGGTGCGAGGACAGGGGGTGGTGGCTACACCTTC

j_call: TRBJ1-1
d_call: TRBD1
v_call: TRBV29-1
cdr3_length: 13
clone_size: .
cdr3_aa: CSAIQGGGTEAFF
cdr3_nt: TGCAGCGCTATACAGGGGGGGGGCACTGAAGCTTTCTTT

j_call: TRBJ2-3
d_call: .
v_call: TRBV29-1
cdr3_length: 14
clone_size: .
cdr3_aa: CSVEGTASTDTQYF
cdr3_nt: TGCAGCGTTGAAGGGACAGCTAGCACAGATACGCAGTATTTT

j_call: TRBJ2-7
d_call: TRBD1
v_call: TRBV5-8
cdr3_length: 14
clone_size: once
cdr3_aa: CASRPVRDSYEQYF
cdr3_nt: TGTGCCAGCAGACCTGTCCGGGACAGCTACGAGCAGTACTTC

j_call: TRBJ2-7
d_call: TRBD2
v_call: TRBV19
cdr3_length: 13
clone_size: .
cdr3_aa: CASSIGAGVEQYF
cdr3_nt: TGTGCCAGTAGTATAGGAGCGGGAGTCGAGCAGTACTTC

j_call: TRBJ2-7
d_call: TRBD1
v_call: TRBV6-1
cdr3_length: 17
clone_size: .
cdr3_aa: CASSEREVGQGSYEQYF
cdr3_nt: TGTGCCAGCAGTGAAAGGGAGGTGGGACAGGGTAGCTACGAGCAGTACTTC

j_call: TRBJ2-5
d_call: .
v_call: TRBV29-1
cdr3_length: 14
clone_size: .
cdr3_aa: CSVVGQEGRETQYF
cdr3_nt: TGCAGCGTCGTCGGACAGGAGGGGAGGGAGACCCAGTACTTC

j_call: TRBJ2-3
d_call: TRBD2
v_call: TRBV2
cdr3_length: 19
clone_size: .
cdr3_aa: CASRAFLLAGGPRTDTQYF
cdr3_nt: TGTGCCAGCAGAGCCTTTTTACTAGCGGGAGGGCCTCGCACAGATACGCAGTATTTT

j_call: TRBJ2-2
d_call: TRBD1
v_call: TRBV6-5
cdr3_length: 15
clone_size: once
cdr3_aa: CASRWTGANTGELFF
cdr3_nt: TGTGCCAGCAGGTGGACAGGTGCGAACACCGGGGAGCTGTTTTTT

j_call: TRBJ1-1
d_call: .
v_call: TRBV30
cdr3_length: 13
clone_size: .
cdr3_aa: CAWNKGENTEAFF
cdr3_nt: TGTGCCTGGAACAAGGGGGAGAACACTGAAGCTTTCTTT

j_call: TRBJ1-4
d_call: TRBD1
v_call: TRBV6-6
cdr3_length: 15
clone_size: few
cdr3_aa: CASSRQGVGGEKLFF
cdr3_nt: TGTGCCAGCAGTCGCCAGGGGGTCGGGGGTGAAAAACTGTTTTTT

j_call: TRBJ2-5
d_call: TRBD2
v_call: TRBV7-2
cdr3_length: 17
clone_size: .
cdr3_aa: CASSLPIAGVLAETQYF
cdr3_nt: TGTGCCAGCAGCTTACCCATAGCGGGAGTATTGGCAGAGACCCAGTACTTC

j_call: TRBJ1-1
d_call: .
v_call: TRBV11-3
cdr3_length: 15
clone_size: .
cdr3_aa: CASSLVREMNTEAFF
cdr3_nt: TGTGCCAGCAGCTTAGTCCGGGAAATGAACACTGAAGCTTTCTTT

j_call: TRBJ2-4
d_call: TRBD1
v_call: TRBV5-1
cdr3_length: 16
clone_size: once
cdr3_aa: CASSLDWTGPGNIQYF
cdr3_nt: TGCGCCAGCAGCTTGGATTGGACAGGGCCAGGGAACATTCAGTACTTC

j_call: TRBJ2-2
d_call: TRBD1
v_call: TRBV27
cdr3_length: 14
clone_size: .
cdr3_aa: CASRGQGAGGELFF
cdr3_nt: TGTGCCAGCAGGGGACAGGGGGCAGGTGGGGAGCTGTTTTTT

j_call: TRBJ2-7
d_call: .
v_call: TRBV30
cdr3_length: 13
clone_size: .
cdr3_aa: CAWNPGPSGEQYF
cdr3_nt: TGTGCCTGGAACCCTGGCCCGTCGGGGGAGCAGTACTTC

j_call: TRBJ2-7
d_call: TRBD2
v_call: TRBV7-2
cdr3_length: 15
clone_size: .
cdr3_aa: CASSSRGGDSYEQYF
cdr3_nt: TGTGCCAGCAGCAGTCGCGGGGGGGACTCCTACGAGCAGTACTTC

j_call: TRBJ2-1
d_call: TRBD1
v_call: TRBV2
cdr3_length: 15
clone_size: .
cdr3_aa: CASGGQGVKGNEQFF
cdr3_nt: TGTGCCAGCGGGGGACAGGGGGTTAAGGGGAATGAGCAGTTCTTC

j_call: TRBJ1-4
d_call: TRBD1
v_call: TRBV5-8
cdr3_length: 16
clone_size: .
cdr3_aa: CASSSVRDRDNEKLFF
cdr3_nt: TGTGCCAGCAGCTCCGTAAGGGACAGGGATAATGAAAAACTGTTTTTT

j_call: TRBJ2-5
d_call: TRBD1
v_call: TRBV7-6
cdr3_length: 13
clone_size: .
cdr3_aa: CASSQDRGETQYF
cdr3_nt: TGTGCCAGCAGCCAAGACAGGGGAGAGACCCAGTACTTC

j_call: TRBJ2-7
d_call: TRBD1
v_call: TRBV5-1
cdr3_length: 16
clone_size: .
cdr3_aa: CASSRGGTGKFHEQYF
cdr3_nt: TGCGCCAGCAGCCGGGGCGGGACAGGGAAGTTTCACGAGCAGTACTTC

j_call: TRBJ2-7
d_call: .
v_call: TRBV19
cdr3_length: 14
clone_size: .
cdr3_aa: CASSPGTLGYEQYF
cdr3_nt: TGTGCCAGTAGTCCTGGGACATTAGGCTACGAGCAGTACTTC

j_call: TRBJ2-5
d_call: TRBD1
v_call: TRBV6-6
cdr3_length: 14
clone_size: once
cdr3_aa: CASSQTGDVKTQYF
cdr3_nt: TGTGCCAGCAGTCAGACAGGGGACGTAAAGACCCAGTACTTC

j_call: TRBJ2-1
d_call: .
v_call: TRBV5-1
cdr3_length: 14
clone_size: .
cdr3_aa: CASSLEQGSNEQFF
cdr3_nt: TGCGCCAGCAGCTTGGAACAGGGATCCAATGAGCAGTTCTTC

j_call: TRBJ1-1
d_call: .
v_call: TRBV18
cdr3_length: 12
clone_size: .
cdr3_aa: CASSLSDQGAFF
cdr3_nt: TGTGCCAGCTCACTCTCGGACCAGGGGGCTTTCTTT

j_call: TRBJ1-1
d_call: .
v_call: TRBV29-1
cdr3_length: 11
clone_size: .
cdr3_aa: CSVRHYTEAFF
cdr3_nt: TGCAGCGTTCGACATTACACTGAAGCTTTCTTT

j_call: TRBJ2-5
d_call: TRBD1
v_call: TRBV28
cdr3_length: 19
clone_size: .
cdr3_aa: CASSQTGQLQYGYQETQYF
cdr3_nt: TGTGCCAGCAGCCAAACGGGACAGCTCCAGTACGGGTACCAAGAGACCCAGTACTTC

j_call: TRBJ2-2
d_call: .
v_call: TRBV7-2
cdr3_length: 13
clone_size: .
cdr3_aa: CAGQTSGTGELFF
cdr3_nt: TGTGCCGGCCAGACGTCAGGGACCGGGGAGCTGTTTTTT

j_call: TRBJ1-5
d_call: .
v_call: TRBV19
cdr3_length: 14
clone_size: .
cdr3_aa: CASSIEGVGQPQHF
cdr3_nt: TGTGCCAGTAGTATAGAAGGAGTGGGTCAGCCCCAGCATTTT

j_call: TRBJ1-5
d_call: .
v_call: TRBV7-9
cdr3_length: 13
clone_size: few
cdr3_aa: CASSLDSGSPQHF
cdr3_nt: TGTGCCAGCAGCTTAGATTCCGGGTCGCCCCAGCATTTT

j_call: TRBJ2-5
d_call: TRBD1
v_call: TRBV7-6
cdr3_length: 14
clone_size: few
cdr3_aa: CASSRRGMGETQYF
cdr3_nt: TGTGCCAGCAGCCGCAGGGGGATGGGAGAGACCCAGTACTTC

j_call: TRBJ2-7
d_call: .
v_call: TRBV21-1
cdr3_length: 14
clone_size: .
cdr3_aa: CASSKGGGGYEQYF
cdr3_nt: TGTGCCAGCAGCAAAGGTGGGGGGGGCTACGAGCAGTACTTC

j_call: TRBJ2-4
d_call: TRBD2
v_call: TRBV4-3
cdr3_length: 17
clone_size: once
cdr3_aa: CASSQDIGSGRKNIQYF
cdr3_nt: TGCGCCAGCAGCCAAGATATAGGTAGCGGGAGGAAAAACATTCAGTACTTC

j_call: TRBJ2-7
d_call: TRBD2
v_call: TRBV6-5
cdr3_length: 14
clone_size: few
cdr3_aa: CASSYSTSGYEQYF
cdr3_nt: TGTGCCAGCAGTTACTCGACTAGCGGGTACGAGCAGTACTTC

j_call: TRBJ1-5
d_call: TRBD1
v_call: TRBV5-1
cdr3_length: 15
clone_size: once
cdr3_aa: CASSPGTGQNQPQHF
cdr3_nt: TGCGCCAGCAGCCCAGGGACAGGGCAGAATCAGCCCCAGCATTTT

j_call: TRBJ2-1
d_call: .
v_call: TRBV5-8
cdr3_length: 15
clone_size: .
cdr3_aa: CASSLGLVSRDEQFF
cdr3_nt: TGTGCCAGCAGCTTGGGGCTAGTCTCACGGGATGAGCAGTTCTTC

j_call: TRBJ1-6
d_call: .
v_call: TRBV18
cdr3_length: 14
clone_size: few
cdr3_aa: CASSRSSYNSPLHF
cdr3_nt: TGTGCCAGCTCACGGAGCTCCTATAATTCACCCCTCCACTTT

j_call: TRBJ2-3
d_call: .
v_call: TRBV7-3
cdr3_length: 13
clone_size: few
cdr3_aa: CASRSQGTDTQYF
cdr3_nt: TGTGCCAGCAGGTCCCAGGGGACAGATACGCAGTATTTT

j_call: TRBJ2-4
d_call: .
v_call: TRBV19
cdr3_length: 13
clone_size: .
cdr3_aa: CASSIVDRGIQYF
cdr3_nt: TGTGCCAGTAGTATAGTGGACCGGGGGATTCAGTACTTC

j_call: TRBJ2-5
d_call: .
v_call: TRBV2
cdr3_length: 15
clone_size: .
cdr3_aa: CASSESSLYQETQYF
cdr3_nt: TGTGCCAGCAGTGAATCAAGCCTGTACCAAGAGACCCAGTACTTC